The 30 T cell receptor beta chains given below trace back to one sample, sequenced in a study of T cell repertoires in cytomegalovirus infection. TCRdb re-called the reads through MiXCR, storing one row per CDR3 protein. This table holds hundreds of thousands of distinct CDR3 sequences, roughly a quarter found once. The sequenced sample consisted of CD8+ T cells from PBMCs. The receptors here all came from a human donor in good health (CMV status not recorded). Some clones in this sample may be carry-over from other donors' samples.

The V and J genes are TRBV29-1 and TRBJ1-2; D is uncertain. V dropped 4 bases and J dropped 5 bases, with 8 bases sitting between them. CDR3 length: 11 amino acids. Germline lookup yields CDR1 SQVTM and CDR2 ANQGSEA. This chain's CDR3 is CSVAPGYGYTF. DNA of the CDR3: TGCAGCGTTGCGCCCGGGTATGGCTACACCTTC. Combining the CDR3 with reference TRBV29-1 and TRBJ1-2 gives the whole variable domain SAVISQKPSRDICQRGTSLTIQCQVDSQVTMMFWYRQQPGQSLTLIATANQGSEATYESGFVIDKFPISRPNLTFSTLTVSNMSPEDSSIYLCSVAPGYGYTFGSGTRLTVV.

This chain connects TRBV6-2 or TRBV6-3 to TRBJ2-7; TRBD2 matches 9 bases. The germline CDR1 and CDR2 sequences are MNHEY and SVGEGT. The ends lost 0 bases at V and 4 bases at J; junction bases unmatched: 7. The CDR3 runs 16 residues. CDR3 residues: CASSYSPHSGSYEQYV. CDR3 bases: TGTGCCAGCAGTTACTCCCCTCATAGCGGGAGTTACGAGCAGTACGTC.

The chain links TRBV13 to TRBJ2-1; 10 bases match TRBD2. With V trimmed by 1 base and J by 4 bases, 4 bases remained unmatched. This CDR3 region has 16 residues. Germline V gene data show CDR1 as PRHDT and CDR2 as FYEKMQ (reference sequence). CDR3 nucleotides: TGTGCCAGCAGCTTAGAAGCGACTAGCGGGTACAATGAGCAGTTCTTC. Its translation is CASSLEATSGYNEQFF.

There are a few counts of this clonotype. This CDR3 is CSVSTADLGGNTIYF. The CDR3 bases are TGCAGCGTTTCCACTGCGGACCTGGGAGGAAACACCATATATTTT. This chain joins TRBV29-1 and TRBJ1-3; D gene unclear. Germline V gene sequence: CDR1 SQVTM, CDR2 ANQGSEA. With 5 bases removed from V and 4 bases from J, the gap between germline ends came to 18 bases. This CDR3 has 15 residues. The whole variable domain, filled in from reference TRBV29-1 and TRBJ1-3, reads SAVISQKPSRDICQRGTSLTIQCQVDSQVTMMFWYRQQPGQSLTLIATANQGSEATYESGFVIDKFPISRPNLTFSTLTVSNMSPEDSSIYLCSVSTADLGGNTIYFGEGSWLTVV.

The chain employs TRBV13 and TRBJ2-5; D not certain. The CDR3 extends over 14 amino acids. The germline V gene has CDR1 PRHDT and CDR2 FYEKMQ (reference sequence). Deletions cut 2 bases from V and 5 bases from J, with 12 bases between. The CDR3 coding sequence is TGTGCCAGCAGCTTACCTCCTGGTGTGGAGACCCAGTACTTC. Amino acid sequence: CASSLPPGVETQYF.

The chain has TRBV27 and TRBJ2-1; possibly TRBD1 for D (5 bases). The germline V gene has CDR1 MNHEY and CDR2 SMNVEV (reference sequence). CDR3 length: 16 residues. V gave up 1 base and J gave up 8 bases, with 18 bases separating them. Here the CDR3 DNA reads TGTGCCAGCAGTTTATACAGGAATGGTCTAACCGATGAGCAGTTCTTC. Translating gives CASSLYRNGLTDEQFF.

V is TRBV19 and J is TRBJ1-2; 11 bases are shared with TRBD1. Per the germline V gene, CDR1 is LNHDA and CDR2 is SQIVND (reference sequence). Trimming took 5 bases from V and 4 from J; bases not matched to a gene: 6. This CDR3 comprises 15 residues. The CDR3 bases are TGTGCCAGTAGTCCTGGACAGGGGGCATTCTATGGCTACACCTTC. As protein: CASSPGQGAFYGYTF.

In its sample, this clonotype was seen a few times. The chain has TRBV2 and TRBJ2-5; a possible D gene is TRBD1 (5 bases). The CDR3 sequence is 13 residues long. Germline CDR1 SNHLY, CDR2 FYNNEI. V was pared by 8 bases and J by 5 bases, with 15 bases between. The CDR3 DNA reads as TGTGCCAGCCCCCTGGGGCCAGCGGAGACCCAGTACTTC. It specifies CASPLGPAETQYF.

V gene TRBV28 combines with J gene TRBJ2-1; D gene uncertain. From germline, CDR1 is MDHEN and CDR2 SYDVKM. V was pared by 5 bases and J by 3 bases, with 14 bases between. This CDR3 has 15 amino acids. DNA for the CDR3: TGTGCCAGCAGTCCCCAAACACTAAACTACAATGAGCAGTTCTTC. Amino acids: CASSPQTLNYNEQFF.

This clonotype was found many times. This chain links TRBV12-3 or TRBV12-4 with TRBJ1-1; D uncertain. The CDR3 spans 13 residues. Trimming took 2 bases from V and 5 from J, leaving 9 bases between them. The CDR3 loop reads CASSLSPSTEAFF. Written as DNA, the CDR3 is TGTGCCAGCAGTTTAAGCCCATCGACTGAAGCTTTCTTT.

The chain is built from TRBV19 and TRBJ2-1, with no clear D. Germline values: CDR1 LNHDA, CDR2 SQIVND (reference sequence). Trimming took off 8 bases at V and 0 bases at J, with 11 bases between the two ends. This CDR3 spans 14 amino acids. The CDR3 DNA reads TGTGCCAGTCAGAAAGGGTCCTCCTACAATGAGCAGTTCTTC. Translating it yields CASQKGSSYNEQFF.

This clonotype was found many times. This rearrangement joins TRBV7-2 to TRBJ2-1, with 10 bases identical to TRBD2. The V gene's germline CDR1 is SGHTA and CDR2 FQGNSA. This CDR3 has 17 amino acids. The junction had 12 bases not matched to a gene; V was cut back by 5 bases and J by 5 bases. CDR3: CASSPRPASGGDNEQFF. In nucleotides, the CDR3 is TGTGCCAGCAGCCCCCGTCCGGCTAGCGGGGGAGACAATGAGCAGTTCTTC.

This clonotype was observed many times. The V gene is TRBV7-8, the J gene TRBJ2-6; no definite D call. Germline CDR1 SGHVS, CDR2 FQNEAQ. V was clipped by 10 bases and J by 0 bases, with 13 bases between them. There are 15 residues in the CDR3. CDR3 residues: CATLQVGSGANVLTF. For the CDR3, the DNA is TGTGCCACCCTACAAGTTGGCTCTGGGGCCAACGTCCTGACTTTC.

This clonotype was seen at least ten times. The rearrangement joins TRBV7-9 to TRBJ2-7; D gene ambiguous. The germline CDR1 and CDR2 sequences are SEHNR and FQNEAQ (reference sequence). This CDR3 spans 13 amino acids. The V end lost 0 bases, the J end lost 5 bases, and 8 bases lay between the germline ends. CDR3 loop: CASSLAGFDEQYF. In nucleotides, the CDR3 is TGTGCCAGCAGCTTAGCAGGGTTCGACGAGCAGTACTTC.

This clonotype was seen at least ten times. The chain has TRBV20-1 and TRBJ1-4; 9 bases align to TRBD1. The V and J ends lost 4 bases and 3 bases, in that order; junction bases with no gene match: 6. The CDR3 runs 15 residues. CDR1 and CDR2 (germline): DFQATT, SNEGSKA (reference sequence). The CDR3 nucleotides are TGCAGTGCTACGGACAGGGGTTTAGCTAATGAAAAACTGTTTTTT. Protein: CSATDRGLANEKLFF.

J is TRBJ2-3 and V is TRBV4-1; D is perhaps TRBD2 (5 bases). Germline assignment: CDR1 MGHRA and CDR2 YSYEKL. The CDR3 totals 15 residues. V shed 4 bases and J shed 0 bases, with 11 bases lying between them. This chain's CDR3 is CASSPPTISTDTQYF. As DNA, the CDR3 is TGCGCCAGCAGCCCCCCGACTATCAGCACAGATACGCAGTATTTT.

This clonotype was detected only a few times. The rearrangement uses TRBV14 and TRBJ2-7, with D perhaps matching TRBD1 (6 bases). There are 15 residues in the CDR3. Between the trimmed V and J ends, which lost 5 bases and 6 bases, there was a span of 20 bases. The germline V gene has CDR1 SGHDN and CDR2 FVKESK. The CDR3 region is CASSYRESLTLEQYF. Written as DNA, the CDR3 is TGTGCCAGCAGCTACAGGGAATCTCTCACTCTCGAGCAGTACTTC.

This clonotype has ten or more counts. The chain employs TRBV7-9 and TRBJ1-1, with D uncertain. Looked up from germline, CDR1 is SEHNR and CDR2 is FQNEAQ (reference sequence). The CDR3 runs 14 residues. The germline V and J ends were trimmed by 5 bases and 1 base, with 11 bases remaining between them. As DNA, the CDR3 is TGTGCCAGCAGCCGAGAGAAGTGGAACACTGAAGCTTTCTTT. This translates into CASSREKWNTEAFF.

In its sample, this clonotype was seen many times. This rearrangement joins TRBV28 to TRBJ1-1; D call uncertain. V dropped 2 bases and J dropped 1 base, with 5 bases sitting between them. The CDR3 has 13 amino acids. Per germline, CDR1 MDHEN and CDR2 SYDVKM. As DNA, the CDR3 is TGTGCCAGCAGTTTAGAAAAGAACACTGAAGCTTTCTTT. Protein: CASSLEKNTEAFF.

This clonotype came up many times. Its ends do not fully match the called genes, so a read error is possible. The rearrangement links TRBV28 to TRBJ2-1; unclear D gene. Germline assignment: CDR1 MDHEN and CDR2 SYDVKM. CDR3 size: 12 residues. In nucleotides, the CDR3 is TGTGCCAGCAGCTTATGGGCCAATGAGCAGTTCTTC. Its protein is CASSLWANEQFF.

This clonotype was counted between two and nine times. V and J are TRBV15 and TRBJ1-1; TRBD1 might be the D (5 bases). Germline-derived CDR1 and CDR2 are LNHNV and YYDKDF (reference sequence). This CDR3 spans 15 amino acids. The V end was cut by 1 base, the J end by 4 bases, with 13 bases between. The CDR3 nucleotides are TGTGCCACCAGCAGAGCCAGGGCAGACCCCACTGAAGCTTTCTTT. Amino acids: CATSRARADPTEAFF.

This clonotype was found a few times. DNA of the CDR3: TGTGCTAGTGCCCCGATGGGCGACAAGAGCTCCTACAATGAGCAGTTCTTC. It is translated as CASAPMGDKSSYNEQFF. The chain employs TRBV12-5 and TRBJ2-1; D unresolved. CDR3 length: 17 amino acids. Trimming cost V 7 bases and J 0 bases, with 19 bases left between them. Germline-derived CDR1 and CDR2 are LGHNT and FRNRAP.

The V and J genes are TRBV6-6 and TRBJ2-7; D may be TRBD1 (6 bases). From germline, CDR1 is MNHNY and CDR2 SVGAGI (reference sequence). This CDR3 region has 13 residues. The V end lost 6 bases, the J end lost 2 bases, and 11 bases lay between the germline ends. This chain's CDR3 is CASREQGPYEQYV. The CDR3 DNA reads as TGTGCCAGCAGGGAACAGGGCCCCTACGAGCAGTACGTC.

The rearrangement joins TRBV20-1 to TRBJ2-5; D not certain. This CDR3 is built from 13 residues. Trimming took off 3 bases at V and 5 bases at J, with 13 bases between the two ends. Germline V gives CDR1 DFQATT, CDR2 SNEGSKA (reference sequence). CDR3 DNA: TGCAGTGCTAGGAGTTTTCTGGGGGAGACCCAGTACTTC. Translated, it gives CSARSFLGETQYF.

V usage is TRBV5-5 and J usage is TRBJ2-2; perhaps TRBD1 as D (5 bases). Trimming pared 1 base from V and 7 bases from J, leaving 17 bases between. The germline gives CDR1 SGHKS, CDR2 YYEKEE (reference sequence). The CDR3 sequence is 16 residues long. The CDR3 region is CASSLYTPGYGGELFF. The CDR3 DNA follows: TGTGCCAGCAGCTTGTATACTCCAGGGTACGGCGGGGAGCTGTTTTTT.

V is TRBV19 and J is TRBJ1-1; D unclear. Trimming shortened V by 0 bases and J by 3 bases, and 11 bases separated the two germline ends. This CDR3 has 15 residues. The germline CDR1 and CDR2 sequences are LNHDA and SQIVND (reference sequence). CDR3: CASSIDPSGDTEAFF. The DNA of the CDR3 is TGTGCCAGTAGTATAGATCCGAGTGGTGACACTGAAGCTTTCTTT.

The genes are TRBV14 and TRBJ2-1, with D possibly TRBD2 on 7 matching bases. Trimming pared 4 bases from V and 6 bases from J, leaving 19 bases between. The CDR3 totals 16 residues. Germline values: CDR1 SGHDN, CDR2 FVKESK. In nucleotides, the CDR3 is TGTGCCAGCAGCCCAAGAGGGGGGGTTCCCCTCAATGAGCAGTTCTTC. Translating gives CASSPRGGVPLNEQFF.

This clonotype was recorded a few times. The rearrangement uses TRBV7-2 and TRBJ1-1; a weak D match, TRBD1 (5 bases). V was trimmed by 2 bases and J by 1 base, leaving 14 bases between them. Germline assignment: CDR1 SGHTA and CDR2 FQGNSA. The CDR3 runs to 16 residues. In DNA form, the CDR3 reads TGTGCCAGCAGCTTATTGGCACAGAGGGGGAACACTGAAGCTTTCTTT. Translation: CASSLLAQRGNTEAFF.

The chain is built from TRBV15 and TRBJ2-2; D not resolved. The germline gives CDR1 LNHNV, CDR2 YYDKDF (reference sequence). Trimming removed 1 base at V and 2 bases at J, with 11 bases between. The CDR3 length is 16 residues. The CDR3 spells CATSRGRILNTGELFF. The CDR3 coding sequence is TGTGCCACCAGCAGAGGGAGAATACTCAACACCGGGGAGCTGTTTTTT. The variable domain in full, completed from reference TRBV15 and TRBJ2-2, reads DAMVIQNPRYQVTQFGKPVTLSCSQTLNHNVMYWYQQKSSQAPKLLFHYYDKDFNNEADTPDNFQSRRPNTSFCFLDIRSPGLGDTAMYLCATSRGRILNTGELFFGEGSRLTVL.

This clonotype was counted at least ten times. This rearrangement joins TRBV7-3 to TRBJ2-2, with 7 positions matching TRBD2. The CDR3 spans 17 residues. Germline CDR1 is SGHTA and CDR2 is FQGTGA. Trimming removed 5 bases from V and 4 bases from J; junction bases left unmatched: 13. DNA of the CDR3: TGTGCCAGCAGCCCAGCAGACCCGGGGGGAGGCACCGGGGAGCTGTTTTTT. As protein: CASSPADPGGGTGELFF.